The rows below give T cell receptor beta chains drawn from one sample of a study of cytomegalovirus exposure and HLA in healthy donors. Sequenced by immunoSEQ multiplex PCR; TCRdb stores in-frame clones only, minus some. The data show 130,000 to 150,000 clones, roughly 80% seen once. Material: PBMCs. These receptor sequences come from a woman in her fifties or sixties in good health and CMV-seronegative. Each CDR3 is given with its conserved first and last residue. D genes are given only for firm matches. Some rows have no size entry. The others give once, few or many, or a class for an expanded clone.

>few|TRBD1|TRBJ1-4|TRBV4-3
CASGRGLPEEKLFF
TGCGCCAGCGGCAGGGGGCTCCCCGAGGAAAAACTGTTTTTT
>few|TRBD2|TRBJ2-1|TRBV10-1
CASSDLVAGITHNEQFF
TGCGCCAGCAGTGACCTGGTAGCGGGGATAACTCACAATGAGCAGTTCTTC
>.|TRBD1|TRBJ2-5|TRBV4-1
CASSRLQGARSQETQYF
TGCGCCAGCAGCCGACTACAGGGGGCACGATCACAAGAGACCCAGTACTTC
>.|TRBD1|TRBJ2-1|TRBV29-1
CSVQGGSYSEQFF
TGCAGCGTTCAAGGGGGCTCCTACAGTGAGCAGTTCTTC
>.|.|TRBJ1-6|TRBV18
CASSPAHSPLHF
TGTGCCAGCTCACCAGCGCATTCACCCCTCCACTTT
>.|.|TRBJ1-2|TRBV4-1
CASSQGPSGQGTHYGYTF
TGCGCCAGCAGCCAAGGCCCTAGCGGCCAGGGCACTCACTATGGCTACACCTTC
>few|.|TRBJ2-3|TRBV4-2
CASSQSPGADTQYF
TGTGCCAGCAGCCAATCTCCGGGGGCAGATACGCAGTATTTT
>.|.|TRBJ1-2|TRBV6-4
CASSREDGNYGYTF
TGTGCCAGCAGTAGGGAGGACGGGAACTATGGCTACACCTTC
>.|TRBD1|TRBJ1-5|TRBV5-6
CASSLLQGDQPQHF
TGTGCCAGCAGCTTGCTCCAGGGGGATCAGCCCCAGCATTTT
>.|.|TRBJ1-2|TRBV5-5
CASSLNYNYGYTF
TGTGCCAGCAGCTTGAATTATAACTATGGCTACACCTTC
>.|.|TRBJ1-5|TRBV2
CASSYQGLGNQPQHF
TGTGCCAGCAGTTACCAGGGGCTAGGCAATCAGCCCCAGCATTTT
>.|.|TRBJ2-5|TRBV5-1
CASSFPQYQETQYF
TGCGCCAGCAGCTTTCCGCAGTACCAAGAGACCCAGTACTTC
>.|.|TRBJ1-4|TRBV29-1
CSGRGGGTNEKLFF
TGCAGCGGACGGGGGGGAGGAACTAATGAAAAACTGTTTTTT
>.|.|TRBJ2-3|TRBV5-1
CASSSVVTDTQYF
TGCGCCAGCAGCTCGGTTGTCACAGATACGCAGTATTTT
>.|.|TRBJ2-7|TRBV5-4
CASSLDLTANYEQYF
TGTGCCAGCAGCTTGGATTTAACAGCAAACTACGAGCAGTACTTC
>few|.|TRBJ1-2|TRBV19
CASRRATFYGYTF
TGTGCCAGTAGGCGGGCTACTTTCTATGGCTACACCTTC
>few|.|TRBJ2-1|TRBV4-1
CASQLSRNNEQFF
TGCGCCAGCCAGCTTAGCCGTAACAATGAGCAGTTCTTC
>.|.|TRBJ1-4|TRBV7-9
CASSFQGNEKLFF
TGTGCCAGCAGCTTCCAGGGGAATGAAAAACTGTTTTTT
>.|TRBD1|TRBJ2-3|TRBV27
CASSFGDREEDTQYF
TGTGCCAGCAGTTTTGGGGACAGGGAGGAAGATACGCAGTATTTT
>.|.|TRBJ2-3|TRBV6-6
CASSYPAGGDTQYF
TGTGCCAGCAGTTACCCCGCCGGGGGAGATACGCAGTATTTT
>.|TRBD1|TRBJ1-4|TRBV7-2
CASSLNRGGREKLFF
TGTGCCAGCAGCCTCAACAGGGGTGGACGTGAAAAACTGTTTTTT
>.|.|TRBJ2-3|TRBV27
CASSLRGHFTDTQYF
TGTGCCAGCAGTTTGAGGGGACATTTCACAGATACGCAGTATTTT
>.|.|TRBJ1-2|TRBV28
CASTMGGIWGYTF
TGTGCCAGCACCATGGGGGGGATTTGGGGCTACACCTTC
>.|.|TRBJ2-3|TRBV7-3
CASSARASTDTQYF
TGTGCCAGCAGCGCTCGTGCGAGCACAGATACGCAGTATTTT
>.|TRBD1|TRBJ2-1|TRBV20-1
CSARGTGVHFF
TGCAGTGCACGGGGGACAGGGGTTCATTTCTTC
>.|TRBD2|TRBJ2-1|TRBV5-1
CASSLAKAGGTYNEQFF
TGCGCCAGCAGCTTGGCCAAAGCGGGGGGGACTTACAATGAGCAGTTCTTC
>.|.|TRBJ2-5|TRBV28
CASSLGRQETQYF
TGTGCCAGCAGTTTAGGCCGCCAAGAGACCCAGTACTTC
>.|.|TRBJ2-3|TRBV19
CASSIGRGAPGTQYF
TGTGCCAGTAGTATAGGCAGGGGCGCCCCAGGTACGCAGTATTTT
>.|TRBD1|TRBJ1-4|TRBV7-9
CASSPRTGGDEKLFF
TGTGCCAGCAGCCCGAGGACAGGGGGTGATGAAAAACTGTTTTTT
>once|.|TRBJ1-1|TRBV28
CASTGLTEAFF
TGTGCCAGCACAGGGCTCACTGAAGCTTTCTTT
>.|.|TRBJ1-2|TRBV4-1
CASSQDWAYGYTF
TGCGCCAGCAGCCAAGATTGGGCCTATGGCTACACCTTC
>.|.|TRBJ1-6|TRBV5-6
CASSPTPGHLNSPLHF
TGTGCCAGCAGCCCTACCCCGGGACACCTAAATTCACCCCTCCACTTT
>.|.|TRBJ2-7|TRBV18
CASSPGSSYEQYF
TGTGCCAGCTCACCTGGGAGCTCCTACGAGCAGTACTTC
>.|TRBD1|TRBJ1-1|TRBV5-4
CASRWDRGGTEAFF
TGTGCCAGCAGATGGGACAGGGGTGGAACTGAAGCTTTCTTT
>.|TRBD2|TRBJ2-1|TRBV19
CASRQRGENNEQFF
TGTGCCAGTAGGCAGCGGGGGGAAAACAATGAGCAGTTCTTC
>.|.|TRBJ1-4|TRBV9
CASSEGRAGEKLFF
TGTGCCAGCAGCGAGGGGAGGGCCGGAGAAAAACTGTTTTTT
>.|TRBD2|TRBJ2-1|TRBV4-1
CASSQGSSGGPYNEQFF
TGCGCCAGCAGCCAAGGCTCTAGCGGGGGACCCTACAATGAGCAGTTCTTC
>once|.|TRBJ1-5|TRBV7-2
CASSFQGGGQPQHF
TGTGCCAGCAGCTTCCAGGGAGGGGGTCAGCCCCAGCATTTT
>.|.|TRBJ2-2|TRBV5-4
CASSFQGYGGELFF
TGTGCCAGCAGCTTCCAGGGGTATGGCGGGGAGCTGTTTTTT
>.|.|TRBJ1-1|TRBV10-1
CASSQGFLGTEAFF
TGCGCCAGCAGTCAGGGGTTTCTAGGTACTGAAGCTTTCTTT
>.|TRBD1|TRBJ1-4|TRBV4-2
CASRPRTGGGEKLFF
TGTGCCAGCAGACCACGGACAGGGGGAGGCGAAAAACTGTTTTTT
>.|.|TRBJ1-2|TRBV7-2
CASSLFGSDYGYTF
TGTGCCAGCAGCCTCTTCGGGAGTGACTATGGCTACACCTTC
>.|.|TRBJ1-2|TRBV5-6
CASSPGAQRGYTF
TGTGCCAGCAGCCCAGGGGCCCAAAGAGGCTACACCTTC
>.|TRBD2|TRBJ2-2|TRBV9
CASSVGAGGILNTGELFF
TGTGCCAGCAGCGTAGGTGCGGGGGGGATCTTGAACACCGGGGAGCTGTTTTTT